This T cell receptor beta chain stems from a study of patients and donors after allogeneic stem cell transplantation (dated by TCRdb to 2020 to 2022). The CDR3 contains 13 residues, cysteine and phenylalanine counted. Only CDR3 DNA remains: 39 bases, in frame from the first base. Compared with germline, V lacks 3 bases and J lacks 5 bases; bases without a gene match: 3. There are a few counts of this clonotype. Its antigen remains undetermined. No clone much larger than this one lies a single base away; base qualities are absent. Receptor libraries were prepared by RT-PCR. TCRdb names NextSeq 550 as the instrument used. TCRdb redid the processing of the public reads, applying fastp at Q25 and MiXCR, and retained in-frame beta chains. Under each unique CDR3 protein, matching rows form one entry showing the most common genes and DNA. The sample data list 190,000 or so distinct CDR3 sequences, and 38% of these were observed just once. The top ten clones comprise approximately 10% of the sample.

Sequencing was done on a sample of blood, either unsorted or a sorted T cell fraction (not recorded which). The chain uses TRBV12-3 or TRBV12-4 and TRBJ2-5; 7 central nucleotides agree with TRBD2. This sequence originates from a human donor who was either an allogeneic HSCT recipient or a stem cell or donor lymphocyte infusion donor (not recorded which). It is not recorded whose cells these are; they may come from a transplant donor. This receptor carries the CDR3 CASSLRGSETQYF. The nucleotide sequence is TGTGCCAGCAGTTTGCGGGGGAGTGAGACCCAGTACTTC.